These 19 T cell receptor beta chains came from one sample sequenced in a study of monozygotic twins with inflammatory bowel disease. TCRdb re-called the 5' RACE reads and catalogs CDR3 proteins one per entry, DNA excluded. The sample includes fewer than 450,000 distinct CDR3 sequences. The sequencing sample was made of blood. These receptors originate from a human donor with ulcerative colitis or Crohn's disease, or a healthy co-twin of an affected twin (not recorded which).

This CDR3 is CASSVGERGPYEQYF. The genes are TRBV9 and TRBJ2-7; without DNA, the TCRdb call of TRBD1 cannot be checked. This CDR3 region has 15 residues. Germline-derived CDR1 and CDR2 are SGDLS and YYNGEE.

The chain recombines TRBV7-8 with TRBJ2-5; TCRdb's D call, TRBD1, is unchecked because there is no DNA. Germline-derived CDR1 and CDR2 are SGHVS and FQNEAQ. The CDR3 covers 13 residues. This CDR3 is CASSVDGPGTQYF.

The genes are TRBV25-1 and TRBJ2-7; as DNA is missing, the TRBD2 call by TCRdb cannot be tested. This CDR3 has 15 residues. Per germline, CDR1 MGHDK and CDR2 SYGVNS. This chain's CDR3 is CASSEAQGGSYEQYF.

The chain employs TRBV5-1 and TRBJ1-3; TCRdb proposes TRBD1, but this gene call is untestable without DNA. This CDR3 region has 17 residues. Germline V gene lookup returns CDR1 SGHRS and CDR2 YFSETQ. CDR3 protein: CASSQPRDSDSGNTIYF.

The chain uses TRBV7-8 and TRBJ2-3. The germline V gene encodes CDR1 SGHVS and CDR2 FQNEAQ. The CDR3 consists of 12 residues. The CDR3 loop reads CASSLGTAAQYF.

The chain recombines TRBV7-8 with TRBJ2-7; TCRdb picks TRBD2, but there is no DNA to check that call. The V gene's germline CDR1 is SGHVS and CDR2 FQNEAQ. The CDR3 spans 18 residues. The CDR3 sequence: CASSLGGGGDLVSYEQYF.

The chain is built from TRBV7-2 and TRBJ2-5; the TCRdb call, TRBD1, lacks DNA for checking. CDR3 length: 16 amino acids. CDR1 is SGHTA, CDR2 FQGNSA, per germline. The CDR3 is CASSPNRRDNQETQYF.

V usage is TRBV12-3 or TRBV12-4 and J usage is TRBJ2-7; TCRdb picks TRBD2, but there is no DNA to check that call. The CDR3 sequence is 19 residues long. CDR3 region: CASSGYDSVGRVRRYEQYF.

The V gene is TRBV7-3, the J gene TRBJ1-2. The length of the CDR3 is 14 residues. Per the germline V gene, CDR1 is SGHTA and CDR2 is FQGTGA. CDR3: CASSVRGSVYGYTF.

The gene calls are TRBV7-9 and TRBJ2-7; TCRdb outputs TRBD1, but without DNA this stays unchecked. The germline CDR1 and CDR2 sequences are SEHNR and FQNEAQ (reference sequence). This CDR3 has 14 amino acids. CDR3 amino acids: CASSLGTDSYEQYF.

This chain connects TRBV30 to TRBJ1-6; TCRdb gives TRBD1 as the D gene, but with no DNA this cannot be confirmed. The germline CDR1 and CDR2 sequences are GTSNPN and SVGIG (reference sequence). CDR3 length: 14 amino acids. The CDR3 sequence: CAWKFERGNSPLHF.

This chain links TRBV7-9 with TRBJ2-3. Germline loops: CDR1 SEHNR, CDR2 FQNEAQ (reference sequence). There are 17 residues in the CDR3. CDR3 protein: CASTLPRGDSFVYTQYF.

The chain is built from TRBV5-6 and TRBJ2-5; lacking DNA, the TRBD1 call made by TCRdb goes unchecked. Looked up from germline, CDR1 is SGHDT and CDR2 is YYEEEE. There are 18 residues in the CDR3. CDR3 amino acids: CASSLLAGEGAREETQYF.

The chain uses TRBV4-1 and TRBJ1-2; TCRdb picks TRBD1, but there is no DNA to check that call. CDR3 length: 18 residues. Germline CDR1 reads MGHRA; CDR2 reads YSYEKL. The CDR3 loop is CASSQDRVRGAQSYGYTF.

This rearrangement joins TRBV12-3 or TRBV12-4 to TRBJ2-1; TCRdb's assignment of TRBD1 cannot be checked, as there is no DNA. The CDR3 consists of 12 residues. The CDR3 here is CASSPDRNEQFF.

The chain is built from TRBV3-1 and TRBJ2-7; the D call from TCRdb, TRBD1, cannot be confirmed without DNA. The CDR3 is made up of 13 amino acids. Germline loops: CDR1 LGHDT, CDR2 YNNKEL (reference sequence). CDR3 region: CASSRTDRTEQYF.

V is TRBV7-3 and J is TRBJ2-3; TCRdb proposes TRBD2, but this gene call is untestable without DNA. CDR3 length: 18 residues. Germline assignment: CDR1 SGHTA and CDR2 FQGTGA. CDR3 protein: CASSPSGLAGGRRDTQYF. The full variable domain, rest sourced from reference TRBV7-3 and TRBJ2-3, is GAGVSQTPSNKVTEKGKYVELRCDPISGHTALYWYRQSLGQGPEFLIYFQGTGAADDSGLPNDRFFAVRPEGSVSTLKIQRTERGDSAVYLCASSPSGLAGGRRDTQYFGPGTRLTVL.

CDR3 sequence: CAISLGISTGEQYF. The chain joins TRBV7-2 to TRBJ2-7; TCRdb proposes TRBD1, but this gene call is untestable without DNA. The germline gives CDR1 SGHTA, CDR2 FQGNSA. This CDR3 has 14 residues.

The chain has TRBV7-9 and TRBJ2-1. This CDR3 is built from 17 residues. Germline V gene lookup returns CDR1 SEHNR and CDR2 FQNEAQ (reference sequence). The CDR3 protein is CASSLLIGVSSYNEQFF.